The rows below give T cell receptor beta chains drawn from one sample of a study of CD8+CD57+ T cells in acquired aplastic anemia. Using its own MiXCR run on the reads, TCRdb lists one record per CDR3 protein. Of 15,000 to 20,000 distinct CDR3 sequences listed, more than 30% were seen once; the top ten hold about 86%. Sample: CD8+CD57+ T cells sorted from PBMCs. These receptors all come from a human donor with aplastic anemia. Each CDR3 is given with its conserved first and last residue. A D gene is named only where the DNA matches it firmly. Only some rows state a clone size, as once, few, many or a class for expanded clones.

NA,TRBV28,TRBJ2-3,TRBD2,CASGLAGRADTQYF,TGTGCCAGCGGGTTAGCGGGACGGGCAGATACGCAGTATTTT
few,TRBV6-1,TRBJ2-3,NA,CASSEVGDSDTQYF,TGTGCCAGCAGTGAAGTGGGGGATTCAGATACGCAGTATTTT
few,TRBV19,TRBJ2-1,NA,CASSPGKSHNEQFF,TGTGCCAGTAGCCCCGGCAAGAGCCACAATGAGCAGTTCTTC
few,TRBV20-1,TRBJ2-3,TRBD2,CSGLAGTTDTQYF,TGCAGCGGACTAGCGGGCACCACAGATACGCAGTATTTT
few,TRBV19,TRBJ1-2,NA,CASSLPGTTYGYTF,TGTGCCAGTAGTCTCCCCGGGACGACCTATGGCTACACCTTC
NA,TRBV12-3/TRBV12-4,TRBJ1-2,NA,CASSQTRWTPSKGGYTF,TGTGCCAGCAGTCAAACGAGATGGACTCCGTCGAAGGGCGGCTACACCTTC
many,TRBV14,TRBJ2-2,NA,CASSQGMYTGELFF,TGTGCCAGCAGCCAGGGAATGTACACCGGGGAGCTGTTTTTT
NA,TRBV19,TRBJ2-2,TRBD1,CASSIRDRVFGELFF,TGTGCCAGTAGTATAAGGGACAGGGTTTTCGGGGAGCTGTTTTTT
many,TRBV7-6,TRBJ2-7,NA,CASSLGGGTYEQYF,TGTGCCAGCAGCTTAGGGGGGGGCACCTACGAGCAGTACTTC
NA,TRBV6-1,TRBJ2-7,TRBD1,CASSQTGGHEQYF,TGTGCCAGCAGTCAAACAGGGGGCCACGAGCAGTACTTC
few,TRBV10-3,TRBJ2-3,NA,CATQVGGRTDTQYF,TGTGCCACCCAAGTCGGGGGCCGCACAGATACGCAGTATTTT
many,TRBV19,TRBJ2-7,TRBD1,CASSSRTGGWFEQYF,TGTGCCAGTAGTTCCCGGACAGGGGGCTGGTTCGAGCAGTACTTC
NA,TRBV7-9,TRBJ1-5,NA,CASNGGFRQPQHF,TGTGCCAGCAATGGGGGGTTTCGTCAGCCCCAGCATTTT
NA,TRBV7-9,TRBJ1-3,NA,CASLGGLGNTIYF,TGTGCCAGCCTAGGGGGTCTGGGAAACACCATATATTTT
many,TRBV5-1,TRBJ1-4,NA,CASSELRGRKDEKLFF,TGCGCCAGCAGCGAACTTCGGGGCAGGAAGGACGAAAAACTGTTTTTT
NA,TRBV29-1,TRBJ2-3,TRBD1,CSVPLRTGEQYF,TGCAGCGTACCCCTCAGGACAGGGGAACAGTATTTT
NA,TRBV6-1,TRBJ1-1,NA,CASRLGVMNTEAFF,TGTGCCAGCAGGTTGGGGGTTATGAACACTGAAGCTTTCTTT
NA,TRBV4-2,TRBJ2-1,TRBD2,CASSQEAGDYNEQFF,TGTGCCAGCAGTCAAGAAGCGGGGGATTACAATGAGCAGTTCTTC
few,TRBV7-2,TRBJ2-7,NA,CASSFEEGSDEQYF,TGTGCCAGCAGCTTCGAGGAGGGGTCGGACGAGCAGTACTTC
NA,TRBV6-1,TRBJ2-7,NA,CASSPGRGGYSYEQYF,TGTGCCAGCAGTCCTGGGAGGGGGGGATACTCCTACGAGCAGTACTTC
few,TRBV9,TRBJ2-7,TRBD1,CASSVGGGSEQYF,TGTGCCAGCAGCGTAGGAGGGGGCAGCGAGCAGTACTTC
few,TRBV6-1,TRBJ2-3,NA,CASSKGDTQYF,TGTGCCAGCAGTAAGGGAGATACGCAGTATTTT
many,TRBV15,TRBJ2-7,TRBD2,CATSSSMRGTSYEQYF,TGTGCCACCAGCAGCTCAATGCGGGGGACGTCCTACGAGCAGTACTTC
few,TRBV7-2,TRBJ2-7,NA,CASSSSLTGEQYF,TGTGCCAGCAGCTCATCCCTGACGGGGGAGCAGTACTTC
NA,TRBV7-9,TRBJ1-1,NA,CASSLSQGNTEAFF,TGTGCCAGCAGCTTATCGCAGGGGAACACTGAAGCTTTCTTT
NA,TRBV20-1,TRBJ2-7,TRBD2,CSAGGAGGGEQYF,TGCAGTGCTGGAGGAGCGGGAGGCGGGGAGCAGTACTTC
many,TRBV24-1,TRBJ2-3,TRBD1,CATQKPRTGVTDTQYF,TGTGCCACCCAAAAACCCAGGACAGGCGTCACAGATACGCAGTATTTT
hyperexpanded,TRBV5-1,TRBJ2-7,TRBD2,CASSSMRGTSYEQYF,TGCGCCAGCAGCTCAATGCGGGGGACGTCCTACGAGCAGTACTTC
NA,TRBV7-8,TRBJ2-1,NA,CACNPEGHRNEQLF,TGTGCCTGCAACCCGGAGGGCCACCGAAATGAGCAGCTCTTC
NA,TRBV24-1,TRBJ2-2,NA,CATSEDGTGELFF,TGTGCCACCAGTGAAGACGGGACCGGGGAGCTGTTTTTT
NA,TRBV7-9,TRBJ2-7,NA,CASRREGGHEQYF,TGTGCCAGCAGGAGGGAGGGGGGTCACGAGCAGTACTTC
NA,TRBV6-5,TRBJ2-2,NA,CASSCSTQGELFF,TGTGCCAGCAGTTGCTCGACCCAAGGGGAACTGTTTTTT
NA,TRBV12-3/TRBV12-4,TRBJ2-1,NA,CASTLGGGGFEQFF,TGTGCCAGCACCCTAGGGGGAGGAGGGTTTGAGCAGTTCTTC
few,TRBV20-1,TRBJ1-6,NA,CSARESGGSNSPLHF,TGCAGTGCTAGAGAGTCTGGGGGCAGCAATTCACCCCTCCACTTT
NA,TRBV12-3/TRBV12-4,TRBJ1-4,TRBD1,CAGTPGGAPGEKLFF,TGTGCCGGCACCCCAGGGGGGGCCCCTGGTGAAAAACTGTTTTTT
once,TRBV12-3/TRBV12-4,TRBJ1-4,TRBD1,CASRTTGGNEKLFF,TGTGCCAGCAGGACGACAGGGGGTAATGAAAAACTGTTTTTT
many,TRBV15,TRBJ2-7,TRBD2,CATSRGGGTSGEYEQYF,TGTGCCACCAGCAGAGGAGGGGGGACTAGCGGGGAATACGAGCAGTACTTC
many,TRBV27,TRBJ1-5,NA,CASSPDLGGRSNQPQHF,TGTGCCAGCAGTCCCGACCTAGGAGGGAGGAGCAATCAGCCCCAGCATTTT